These 14 T cell receptor beta chains originate from one sample sequenced in a study of cytomegalovirus exposure and HLA in healthy donors. Primers included in the PCR were 60 Vbeta and 13 Jbeta primers. Clones were sequenced by immunoSEQ multiplex PCR, and TCRdb holds only the in-frame ones, with some missing. Among about 120,000 clones, 75% to 90% were seen once, and the ten largest hold more than 7%. Sequenced: PBMCs. Receptors originate from a female donor in good health and CMV-seropositive.

The V call is TRBV2, the J call TRBJ1-5; TRBD1 aligns across 7 bases. The germline gives CDR1 SNHLY, CDR2 FYNNEI. J gave up 7 bases and V 1 base, and 7 bases lay outside the gene matches. This CDR3 comprises 15 residues. The CDR3 here is CASSEEQTGVQPQHF. DNA for the CDR3: TGTGCCAGCAGTGAAGAACAAACAGGGGTCCAGCCCCAGCATTTT.

V gene TRBV11-2 combines with J gene TRBJ2-6; 7 bases map to TRBD2. The CDR3 spans 14 residues. The V gene end was trimmed by 5 bases and the J gene end by 3 bases; junction bases not matched to a gene: 1. Looked up from germline, CDR1 is SGHAT and CDR2 is FQNNGV. The CDR3 bases are TGTGCCAGCAGCCCGGGAGGTGGGGCCAACGTCCTGACTTTC. Amino acids: CASSPGGGANVLTF.

The CDR3 loop is CSATGGEKLFF. DNA of the CDR3: TGCAGTGCTACTGGAGGGGAAAAACTGTTTTTT. This sequence joins TRBV20-1 and TRBJ1-4, with no clear D. Germline V gene lookup returns CDR1 DFQATT and CDR2 SNEGSKA (reference sequence). The CDR3 is made up of 11 amino acids. V dropped 4 bases and J dropped 8 bases, with 8 bases sitting between them.

This clone was observed a handful of times. This sample also contains other DNA sequences that code for the same CDR3. This rearrangement joins TRBV5-1 to TRBJ2-7; 8 nucleotides align to TRBD1. CDR1 and CDR2 from the germline V gene are SGHRS and YFSETQ. The J segment lost 1 base and the V segment lost 0 bases, leaving 0 bases of the junction unmatched. There are 14 residues in the CDR3. The CDR3 coding sequence is TGCGCCAGCAGCTTGGGACAGGGGTCCTACGAGCAGTACTTC. Translated: CASSLGQGSYEQYF. Full variable domain (missing parts from reference TRBV5-1 and TRBJ2-7): KAGVTQTPRYLIKTRGQQVTLSCSPISGHRSVSWYQQTPGQGLQFLFEYFSETQRNKGNFPGRFSGRQFSNSRSEMNVSTLELGDSALYLCASSLGQGSYEQYFGPGTRLTVT.

This clone was picked up a small number of times. DNA for the CDR3: TGTGCCTGGAGTAGGACAGGGCAGGGCACTGAAGCTTTCTTT. Protein sequence: CAWSRTGQGTEAFF. V gene TRBV30 combines with J gene TRBJ1-1; 8 bases match TRBD1. CDR1 is GTSNPN and CDR2 is SVGIG in the germline V gene (reference sequence). J gave up 4 bases and V 2 bases, and 6 bases lay outside the gene matches. The CDR3 totals 14 residues.

There are a few counts of this clone. CDR3 sequence: CASSPQGSQPQHF. In DNA, the CDR3 is TGTGCCAGCAGCCCACAGGGTAGTCAGCCCCAGCATTTT. J is TRBJ1-5 and V is TRBV11-2, with D possibly TRBD1 on 6 matching bases. There are 13 residues in the CDR3. Germline CDR1 SGHAT, CDR2 FQNNGV. V dropped 5 bases and J dropped 6 bases, with 11 bases sitting between them. Full variable domain (rest looked up from reference TRBV11-2 and TRBJ1-5): EAGVAQSPRYKIIEKRQSVAFWCNPISGHATLYWYQQILGQGPKLLIQFQNNGVVDDSQLPKDRFSAERLKGVDSTLKIQPAKLEDSAVYLCASSPQGSQPQHFGDGTRLSIL.

The rearrangement links TRBV7-7 to TRBJ2-2, with TRBD2 identical over 7 bases. The length of the CDR3 is 13 residues. Germline V gene data show CDR1 as SSHAT and CDR2 as FNYEAQ (reference sequence). CDR3 sequence: CAVGGTLSGELFF. CDR3 bases: TGTGCTGTGGGGGGGACCCTATCCGGGGAGCTGTTTTTT.

This chain links TRBV7-9 with TRBJ1-1; 7 bases fit TRBD1. The germline V gene has CDR1 SEHNR and CDR2 FQNEAQ (reference sequence). V lost 3 bases and J lost 1; bases outside the gene matches: 2. The CDR3 has 14 amino acids. CDR3 coding DNA: TGTGCCAGCAGCTTTACAGGGGCGAACACTGAAGCTTTCTTT. The encoded protein is CASSFTGANTEAFF. The variable domain in full, with the rest retrieved from reference TRBV7-9 and TRBJ1-1, is DTGVSQNPRHKITKRGQNVTFRCDPISEHNRLYWYRQTLGQGPEFLTYFQNEAQLEKSRLLSDRFSAERPKGSFSTLEIQRTEQGDSAMYLCASSFTGANTEAFFGQGTRLTVV.

With respect to this clone: The sample contains more than one DNA sequence encoding this CDR3. The chain joins TRBV5-1 to TRBJ1-6; 8 bases fit TRBD1. CDR3 length: 15 residues. The germline gives CDR1 SGHRS, CDR2 YFSETQ. Trimming removed 0 bases from V and 9 bases from J; junction bases left unmatched: 5. For the CDR3, the DNA is TGCGCCAGCAGCTTGGCCGGACAGGGTCGTTCACCCCTCCACTTT. The encoded protein is CASSLAGQGRSPLHF.

This chain connects TRBV6-5 to TRBJ2-3; 10 bases are shared with TRBD1. Germline V gene sequence: CDR1 MNHEY, CDR2 SVGAGI. The CDR3 is 15 residues long. V lost 0 bases and J lost 4; bases outside the gene matches: 1. This CDR3 is CASSYSGTGADTQYF. CDR3 DNA sequence: TGTGCCAGCAGTTACTCCGGGACAGGGGCAGATACGCAGTATTTT.

This chain connects TRBV2 to TRBJ2-3; no clear D. CDR1 and CDR2 from the germline V gene are SNHLY and FYNNEI. Trimming shortened V by 1 base and J by 9 bases, and 8 bases separated the two germline ends. This CDR3 spans 12 amino acids. The CDR3 region has the DNA TGTGCCAGCAGTGAAGACTACGGGACGCAGTATTTT. The encoded protein is CASSEDYGTQYF.

In this sample, this clone turned up a few times. V usage is TRBV5-1 and J usage is TRBJ1-1; a possible D gene is TRBD1 (6 bases). The CDR3 is 13 residues long. Germline assignment: CDR1 SGHRS and CDR2 YFSETQ. V lost 4 bases and J lost 2, with 9 bases in between. CDR3 bases: TGCGCCAGCAGCGGGGGCCCAAACACTGAAGCTTTCTTT. This codes for CASSGGPNTEAFF.

This clone was seen more than once but under ten times. The chain uses TRBV6-4 and TRBJ1-6; the D is unclear. Germline assignment: CDR1 MRHNA and CDR2 SNTAGT. CDR3 size: 13 residues. Trimming cost V 2 bases and J 10 bases, with 9 bases left between them. DNA of the CDR3: TGTGCCAGCAGTGACACGGGAAACTCACCCCTCCACTTT. Amino acid sequence: CASSDTGNSPLHF.

The genes are TRBV11-2 and TRBJ1-6; perhaps TRBD1 as D (5 bases). Trimming took 3 bases from V and 1 from J, leaving 10 bases between them. Per germline, CDR1 SGHAT and CDR2 FQNNGV. The CDR3 has 16 amino acids. In DNA, the CDR3 is TGTGCCAGCAGCTTTTCAGGGACTTCCTATAATTCACCCCTCCACTTT. This codes for CASSFSGTSYNSPLHF.